What follows describes a single T cell receptor (beta chain). Its matching antigen is unknown. The sample originates from a study of cytotoxic CD8 clonotypes in ibrutinib-treated CLL. Germline V gene data show CDR1 as SEHNR and CDR2 as FQNEAQ (reference sequence). This CDR3 contains 16 residues. V dropped 1 base and J dropped 4; count of bases not matched to a gene: 9. Study observations and caveats: Stable or contracted on treatment, public clonotypes were also uncommon. Higher clonality was seen at ibrutinib response and a return toward baseline at progression.

Sequencing was performed with immunoSEQ multiplex PCR; in TCRdb, only in-frame clones are kept and a portion is missing. The sample includes roughly 330,000 clones, 67% of them seen just once. This clonotype was obtained from a human donor with chronic lymphocytic leukemia. This sample comprised PBMCs, obtained after 36 months of ibrutinib treatment. This chain links TRBV7-9 with TRBJ2-5; 7 nucleotides agree with TRBD2. As DNA, the CDR3 is TGTGCCAGCAGCTTAGGTTTTGCGGGGGAGATAGAGACCCAGTACTTC. It translates to CASSLGFAGEIETQYF.